This T cell receptor (beta chain) was retrieved from a study of T-cell memory formation after mild COVID-19. Germline V gene lookup returns CDR1 SGHTA and CDR2 FQGNSA. The CDR3 has 15 amino acids. Trimming left V 5 bases short and J 7 bases short, with 20 bases between. TCRdb ran MiXCR on the 5' RACE reads and lists one entry per CDR3 protein. The sample includes roughly 100,000 distinct CDR3 sequences, over 10% of them seen just once. This clonotype was counted a few times. Input material: PBMCs or a T cell subset sorted from them (not recorded which). The sequence came from an adult woman who had mild COVID-19 (a few samples of this study predate the infection). Cell type and time point are not known. J is TRBJ1-2 and V is TRBV7-2; D remains unclear. The CDR3 sequence is CASSPLVGRDGGYTF. The CDR3 DNA reads TGTGCCAGCAGCCCACTTGTAGGAAGGGATGGTGGCTACACCTTC.